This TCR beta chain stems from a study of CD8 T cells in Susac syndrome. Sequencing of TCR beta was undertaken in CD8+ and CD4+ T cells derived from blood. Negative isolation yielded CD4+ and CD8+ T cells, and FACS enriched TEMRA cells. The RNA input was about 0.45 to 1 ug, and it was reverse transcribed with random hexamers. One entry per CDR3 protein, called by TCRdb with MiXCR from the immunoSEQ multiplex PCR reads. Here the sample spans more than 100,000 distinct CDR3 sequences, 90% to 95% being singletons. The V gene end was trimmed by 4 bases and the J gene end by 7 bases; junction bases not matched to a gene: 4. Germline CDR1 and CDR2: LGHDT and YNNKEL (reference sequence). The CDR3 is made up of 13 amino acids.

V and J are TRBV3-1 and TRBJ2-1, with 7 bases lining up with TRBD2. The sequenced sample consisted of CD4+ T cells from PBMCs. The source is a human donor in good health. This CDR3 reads CASSRWGGNEQFF. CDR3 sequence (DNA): TGTGCCAGCAGCCGGTGGGGGGGTAATGAGCAGTTCTTC.